The TCR beta chain under discussion was sequenced for a study of T-cell memory formation after mild COVID-19. TCRdb ran MiXCR on the 5' RACE reads and lists one entry per CDR3 protein. The sample has over 450,000 distinct CDR3 sequences, around 20% seen once; the top ten hold 12%. General study findings and limits: For contracting clones, CD4+ ones sat mainly in CM and EM, CD8+ in EMRA.

The germline V gene encodes CDR1 SGDLS and CDR2 YYNGEE. J lost 7 bases, V lost 7 bases, and 20 bases had no gene match. The CDR3 is 17 residues long. As to this clonotype: Its specificity is unknown.

The chain carries TRBV9 and TRBJ2-3; TRBD1 matches 8 bases. This receptor was identified in an adult woman who had mild COVID-19 (a few samples of this study predate the infection). Cell type and time point are not known. The sample was PBMCs or a T cell subset sorted from them (not recorded which). In DNA, the CDR3 is TGTGCCAGCGGAGGGACCGGGACAGGCAAACGGGGGTATACGCAGTATTTT. It encodes CASGGTGTGKRGYTQYF.